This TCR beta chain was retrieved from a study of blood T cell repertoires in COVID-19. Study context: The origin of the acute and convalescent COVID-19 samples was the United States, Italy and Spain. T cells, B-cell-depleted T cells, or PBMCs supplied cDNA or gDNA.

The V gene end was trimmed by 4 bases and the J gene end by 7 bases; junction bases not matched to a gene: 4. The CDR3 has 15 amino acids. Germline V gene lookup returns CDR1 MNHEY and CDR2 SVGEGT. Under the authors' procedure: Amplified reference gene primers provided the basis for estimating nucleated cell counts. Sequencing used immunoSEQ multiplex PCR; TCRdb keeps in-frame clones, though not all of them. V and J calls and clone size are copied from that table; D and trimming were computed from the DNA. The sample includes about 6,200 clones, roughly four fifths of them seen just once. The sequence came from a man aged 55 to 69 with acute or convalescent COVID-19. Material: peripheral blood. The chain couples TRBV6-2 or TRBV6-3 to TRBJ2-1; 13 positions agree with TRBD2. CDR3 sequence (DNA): TGTGCCAGCAGTTGGACTAGCGGGAGTTCGAATGAGCAGTTCTTC. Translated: CASSWTSGSSNEQFF.